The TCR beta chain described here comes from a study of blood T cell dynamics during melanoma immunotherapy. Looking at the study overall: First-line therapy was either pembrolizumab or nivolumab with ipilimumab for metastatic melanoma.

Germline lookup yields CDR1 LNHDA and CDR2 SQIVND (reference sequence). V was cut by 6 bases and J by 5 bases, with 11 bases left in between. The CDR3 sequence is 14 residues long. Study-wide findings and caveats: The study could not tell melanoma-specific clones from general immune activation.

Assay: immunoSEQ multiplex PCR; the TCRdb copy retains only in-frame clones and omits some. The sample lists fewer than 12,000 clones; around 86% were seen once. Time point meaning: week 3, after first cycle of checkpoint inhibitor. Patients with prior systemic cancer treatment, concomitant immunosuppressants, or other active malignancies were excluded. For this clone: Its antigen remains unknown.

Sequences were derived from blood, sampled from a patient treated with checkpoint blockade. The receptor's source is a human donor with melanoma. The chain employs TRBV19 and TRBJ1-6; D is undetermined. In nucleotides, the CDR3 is TGTGCCAGTAGCGATCAGGAGAATAATTCACCCCTCCACTTT. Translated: CASSDQENNSPLHF.